This T cell receptor beta chain was documented in a study of blood T cell repertoires in COVID-19. Looking at the study overall: Material from acute and convalescent COVID-19 was sourced from the United States, Italy and Spain. PBMCs, B-cell-depleted T cells, or T cells provided the cDNA or gDNA that made up the material.

Trimming took off 4 bases at V and 1 base at J, with 11 bases between the two ends. Germline CDR1 SGHDT, CDR2 YYEEEE. The CDR3 has 14 residues. In the study's own analysis: Cell counts per sample came from amplifying reference gene primers. The protocol was immunoSEQ multiplex PCR, while the TCRdb copy is restricted to in-frame clones and leaves out a portion. V and J calls and clone size are as listed in that table; D and trimming were resolved from the DNA. Altogether some 180,000 clones are present, roughly 89% being singletons, with the ten largest covering about 0.59%. The origin of this receptor is a man between 45 and 60 years old with acute or convalescent COVID-19. The chain is built from TRBV5-6 and TRBJ2-5, with a tentative D call TRBD1 (6 bases). The sample comprised peripheral blood. The CDR3 sequence is CASSLRDTQETQYF. In nucleotides, the CDR3 is TGTGCCAGCAGCCTCCGGGACACCCAAGAGACCCAGTACTTC. Full variable domain (outside the CDR3, taken from reference TRBV5-6 and TRBJ2-5): DAGVTQSPTHLIKTRGQQVTLRCSPKSGHDTVSWYQQALGQGPQFIFQYYEEEERQRGNFPDRFSGHQFPNYSSELNVNALLLGDSALYLCASSLRDTQETQYFGPGTRLLVL.